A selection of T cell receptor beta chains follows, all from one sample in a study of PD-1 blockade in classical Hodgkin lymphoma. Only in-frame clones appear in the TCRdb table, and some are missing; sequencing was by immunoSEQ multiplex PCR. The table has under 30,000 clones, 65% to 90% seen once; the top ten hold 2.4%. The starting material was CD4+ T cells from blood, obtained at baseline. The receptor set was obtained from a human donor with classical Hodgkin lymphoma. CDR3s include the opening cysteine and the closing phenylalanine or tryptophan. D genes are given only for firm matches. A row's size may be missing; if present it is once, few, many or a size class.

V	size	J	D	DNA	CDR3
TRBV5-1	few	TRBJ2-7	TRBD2	TGCGCCAGCAGCACTAGCGGGAGAGGCGAGCAGTACTTC	CASSTSGRGEQYF
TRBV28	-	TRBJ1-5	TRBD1	TGTGCCAGCAGTACTTATCAGGGGGGTAGCAATCAGCCCCAGCATTTT	CASSTYQGGSNQPQHF
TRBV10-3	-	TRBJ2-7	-	TGTGCCATCAGTGACAGGGGAGACGAGCAGTACTTC	CAISDRGDEQYF
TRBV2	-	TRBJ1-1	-	TGTGCCAGCAGGACAGGATTTAACACTGAAGCTTTCTTT	CASRTGFNTEAFF
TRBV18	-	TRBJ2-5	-	TGTGCCAGCTCACCCGACGGTACGGGACAAGAGACCCAGTACTTC	CASSPDGTGQETQYF
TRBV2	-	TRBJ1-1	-	TGTGCCAGCGGGTCAGGGAAGAACACTGAAGCTTTCTTT	CASGSGKNTEAFF
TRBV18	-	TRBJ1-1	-	TGTGCCAGCTCACCACAGAGTGCCCGCACGAACACTGAAGCTTTCTTT	CASSPQSARTNTEAFF
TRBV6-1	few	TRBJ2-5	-	TGTGCCAGCAGCTCCTGGGGGCCCCAAGAGACCCAGTACTTC	CASSSWGPQETQYF
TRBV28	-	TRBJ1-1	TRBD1	TGTGCCAGCAGTTCCATTTCTGGACAGGGGGTTAAAGCTTTCTTT	CASSSISGQGVKAFF
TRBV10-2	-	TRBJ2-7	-	TGCGCCAGCAGCCGGGACGGGGCCTACGAGCAGTACTTC	CASSRDGAYEQYF
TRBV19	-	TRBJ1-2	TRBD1	TGTGCCAGTGGGGACAGGGGGCACGCAAACTATGGCTACACCTTC	CASGDRGHANYGYTF
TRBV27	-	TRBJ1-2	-	TGTGCCAGCAGTCTAGATGGACGAGTCAACTATGGCTACACCTTC	CASSLDGRVNYGYTF
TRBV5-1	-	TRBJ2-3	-	TGCGCCAGCAGCTCCGGAATTGAGGTAGCGCAAGATACGCAGTATTTT	CASSSGIEVAQDTQYF
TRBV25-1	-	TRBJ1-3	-	TGTGCCAGCAGGGGGGAGGAAGCTGGAAACACCATATATTTT	CASRGEEAGNTIYF
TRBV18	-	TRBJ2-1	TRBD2	TGTGCCAGCTTACCGGGACTAGCGGCAGGGGATGAGCAGTTCTTC	CASLPGLAAGDEQFF
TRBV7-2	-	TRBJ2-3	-	TGTGCCAGCAGCCCAGTTAACGGACAGACAGATACGCAGTATTTT	CASSPVNGQTDTQYF
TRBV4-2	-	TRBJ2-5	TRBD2	TGTGCCAGCAGCCAAGGGACTAGCGGGAGGACCCCGCAAGAGACCCAGTACTTC	CASSQGTSGRTPQETQYF
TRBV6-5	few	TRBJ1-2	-	TGTGCCAGCAGCGGCCCTACCTATGGCTACACCTTC	CASSGPTYGYTF
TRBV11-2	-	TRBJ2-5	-	TGTGCCAGCAGCTTCCCGGCGGGATACCCCCCAGAGACCCAGTACTTC	CASSFPAGYPPETQYF
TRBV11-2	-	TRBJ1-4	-	TGTGCCAGCAGCTTGGCCGCAGGGGCAACTAATGAAAAACTGTTTTTT	CASSLAAGATNEKLFF
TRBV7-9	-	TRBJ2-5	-	TGTGCCAGCAGCCGTGGGAGAGGGACAACCACTCAAGAGACCCAGTACTTC	CASSRGRGTTTQETQYF
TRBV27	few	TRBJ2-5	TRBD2	TGTGCCAGCAGTTCCCCCGGAGGTCGTACTAGCGGGAGAGACCAGTACTTC	CASSSPGGRTSGRDQYF
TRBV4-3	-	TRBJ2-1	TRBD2	TGCGCCAGCAGCCAGGGACTAGCCAATGAGCAGTTCTTC	CASSQGLANEQFF
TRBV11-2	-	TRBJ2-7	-	TGTGCCAGCAGCCCGATCGGCTCCTACGAGCAGTACTTC	CASSPIGSYEQYF
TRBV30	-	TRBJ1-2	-	TGTGCCTGGAGTGCCCCTGTAGGGACCGCGTTTAACTATGGCTACACCTTC	CAWSAPVGTAFNYGYTF
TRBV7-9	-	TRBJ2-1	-	TGTGCCAGCAGCTCTTTCGAGGAGCAGTTCTTC	CASSSFEEQFF
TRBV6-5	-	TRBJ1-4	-	TGTGCCAGCAGTAGGGTGTCTAATGAAAAACTGTTTTTT	CASSRVSNEKLFF
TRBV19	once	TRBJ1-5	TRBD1	TGTGCCAGTAGTTCGGACAGGGGAATAAATCAGCCCCAGCATTTT	CASSSDRGINQPQHF
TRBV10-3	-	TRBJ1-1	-	TGTGCCATCAACCCTGATCGGGGGAACACTGAAGCTTTCTTT	CAINPDRGNTEAFF
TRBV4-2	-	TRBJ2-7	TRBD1	TGTGCCAGCAGCCGGGACAGTTGGACGGGCGAGCAGTACTTC	CASSRDSWTGEQYF
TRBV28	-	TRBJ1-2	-	TGTGCCAGCAGGGACTCGAGAGTAGGATATGGCTACACCTTC	CASRDSRVGYGYTF
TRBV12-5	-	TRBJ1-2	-	TGTGCTAGTGGTTTGGTCCTCGGATCGATTTGGGGGGCGCGTGGCTACACCTTC	CASGLVLGSIWGARGYTF
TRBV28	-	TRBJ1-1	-	TGTGCCAGCATTCCTTCAGGGGATCGCGCTTTCTTT	CASIPSGDRAFF
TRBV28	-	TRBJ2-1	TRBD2	TGTGCCAGCAGCATTAGCGGGAGCTCCTACAATGAGCAGTTCTTC	CASSISGSSYNEQFF
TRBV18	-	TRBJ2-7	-	TGTGCCAGCTCACCCCTGCCCCTGGGGGACTACGAGCAGTACTTC	CASSPLPLGDYEQYF
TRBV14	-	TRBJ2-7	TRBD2	TGTGCCAGCAGCCAACGGGGAACTGCCGGGACTAGCGGGAGAAGGGTATTCGAGCAGTACTTC	CASSQRGTAGTSGRRVFEQYF
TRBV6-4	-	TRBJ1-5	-	TGTGCCAGCAGTGCGGAGGGGGGCAATCAGCCCCAGCATTTT	CASSAEGGNQPQHF
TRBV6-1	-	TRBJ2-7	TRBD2	TGTGCCAGCAGCCCCACTAGCGGGACGACGACCGAGCAGTACTTC	CASSPTSGTTTEQYF
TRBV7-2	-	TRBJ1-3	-	TGTGCCAGCAGCTTAGAGCCGGAGGGAAACACCATATATTTT	CASSLEPEGNTIYF
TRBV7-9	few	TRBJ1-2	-	TGTGCCAGCAGCTCAGGGGCCAACTATGGCTACACCTTC	CASSSGANYGYTF
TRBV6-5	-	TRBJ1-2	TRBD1	TGTGCCAGCAGGACGACAGGGGATTTCTATGGCTACACCTTC	CASRTTGDFYGYTF
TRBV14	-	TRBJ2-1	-	TGTGCCAGCAGCCGAGAGACAGAGTACAATGAGCAGTTCTTC	CASSRETEYNEQFF
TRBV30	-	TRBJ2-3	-	TGTGCCTGGAGTTATAGCTCTAGCACAGATACGCAGTATTTT	CAWSYSSSTDTQYF
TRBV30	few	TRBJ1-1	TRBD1	TGTGCCTGGAGTGGATGGACAGGGGGCCGGGTGAACACTGAAGCTTTCTTT	CAWSGWTGGRVNTEAFF
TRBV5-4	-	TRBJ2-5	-	TGTGCCAGCAGCTTGTTTTTGGAGGGCCCGGAGACCCAGTACTTC	CASSLFLEGPETQYF
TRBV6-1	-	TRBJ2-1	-	TGTGCCAGCAGTGAAGGGCCTTCCTACAATGAGCAGTTCTTC	CASSEGPSYNEQFF